This T cell receptor beta chain was sequenced for a study of T cell changes during pregnancy in multiple sclerosis. The CDR3 runs 19 residues. Germline-derived CDR1 and CDR2 are LGHNA and YSLEER. Trimming removed 0 bases at V and 3 bases at J, with 24 bases between. TCRdb's copy holds only in-frame clones and misses some; the assay was immunoSEQ multiplex PCR. The sample records about 34,000 clones, around nine tenths being singletons. The receptor comes from a female donor with multiple sclerosis, enrolled in a pregnancy study. This specimen consisted of CD8+ T cells from peripheral blood mononuclear cells, obtained in the third trimester of pregnancy. V is TRBV4-3 and J is TRBJ2-7; possible D gene TRBD2, 7 bases. The CDR3 DNA follows: TGCGCCAGCAGCCAAGAAATCTTCTCGGCGGGGGCTAAAGACTACGAGCAGTACTTC. Translation gives CASSQEIFSAGAKDYEQYF.